The next 24 T cell receptor beta chains were all read from a single sample in a study of breast tumors, draining lymph nodes, adjacent tissues. Samples came from axillary lymph nodes draining the breast cancer. TCRdb fed the multiplex PCR reads into MiXCR, producing one record per CDR3 protein. There are about 180,000 distinct CDR3 sequences in the sample; approximately 30% occur only once, and 4.3% lies in the top ten. Source material: axillary lymph node tissue. The receptors here all came from a female donor with breast cancer. Some clones in this sample may be carry-over from other donors' samples.

This clonotype was recorded at least ten times. V usage is TRBV9 and J usage is TRBJ2-7; D is undetermined. Germline lookup yields CDR1 SGDLS and CDR2 YYNGEE. This CDR3 has 14 residues. Trimming removed 2 bases at V and 6 bases at J, with 15 bases between. For the CDR3, the DNA is TGTGCCAGCAGCGTCCCCCGATATAGCTGCGAGCAGTACTTC. It translates to CASSVPRYSCEQYF.

This clonotype appeared many times. This rearrangement joins TRBV9 to TRBJ2-2, with D unclear. The germline V gene encodes CDR1 SGDLS and CDR2 YYNGEE. This CDR3 is 14 amino acids long. V lost 5 bases and J lost 5, with 13 bases in between. The DNA of the CDR3 is TGTGCCAGCAGAGGGAAGGGCGAAACCGGGGAGCTGTTTTTT. It specifies CASRGKGETGELFF. Using reference TRBV9 and TRBJ2-2 for the parts outside the CDR3, the full variable domain is DSGVTQTPKHLITATGQRVTLRCSPRSGDLSVYWYQQSLDQGLQFLIQYYNGEERAKGNILERFSAQQFPDLHSELNLSSLELGDSALYFCASRGKGETGELFFGEGSRLTVL.

V gene TRBV19 combines with J gene TRBJ2-1, with no clear D. Germline values: CDR1 LNHDA, CDR2 SQIVND (reference sequence). This CDR3 contains 13 residues. Trimming removed 6 bases from V and 8 bases from J, with 14 bases in between. The CDR3 DNA reads TGTGCCAGTAGCCCAGCCTGGTGGGATGAGCAGTTCTTC. Translated, it gives CASSPAWWDEQFF.

There are many counts of this clonotype. The chain has TRBV5-5 and TRBJ2-5; D remains ambiguous. The length of the CDR3 is 14 residues. Germline V gives CDR1 SGHKS, CDR2 YYEKEE (reference sequence). The V and J ends lost 1 base and 1 base respectively, with 8 bases between them. In DNA form, the CDR3 reads TGTGCCAGCAGCTTGTTGGTTGTCCAAGAGACCCAGTACTTC. Translated, it gives CASSLLVVQETQYF.

This clonotype was detected many times. The chain couples TRBV7-6 to TRBJ1-5; 9 bases line up with TRBD1. CDR3 length: 17 residues. CDR1 and CDR2 (germline): SGHVS, FNYEAQ. Trimming cost V 0 bases and J 6 bases; bases outside gene matches: 9. This chain's CDR3 is CASSLAFSGQGGQPQHF. The CDR3 DNA sequence: TGTGCCAGCAGCTTAGCGTTTTCGGGACAGGGAGGTCAGCCCCAGCATTTT.

The count of this clonotype is one. One junction end disagrees with the germline gene, perhaps due to a read error. V and J are TRBV29-1 and TRBJ1-3; 8 nucleotides agree with TRBD1. The CDR3 has 13 amino acids. From germline, CDR1 is SQVTM and CDR2 ANQGSEA. The CDR3 DNA sequence: TGCAGCGTTCCAGGGGGCGCCGGAAACGCCATATATTTC. As protein: CSVPGGAGNAIYF.

This rearrangement joins TRBV5-5 to TRBJ2-3, with 9 bases that match TRBD1. The length of the CDR3 is 16 residues. CDR1 SGHKS and CDR2 YYEKEE come from the germline V gene (reference sequence). V trimming: 3 bases; J trimming: 4 bases; junction bases outside the gene matches: 9. CDR3: CASSSVDRGGPDTQYF. CDR3 coding DNA: TGTGCCAGCAGCTCCGTGGACAGGGGAGGACCAGATACGCAGTATTTT.

The sample holds many counts of this clonotype. V is TRBV5-6 and J is TRBJ2-7; TRBD2 agrees at 11 bases. V shed 0 bases, J shed 2 bases, and the junction held 4 bases outside the gene matches. CDR3 length equals 16 residues. CDR1 is SGHDT, CDR2 YYEEEE, per germline. The CDR3 bases are TGTGCCAGCAGCTTGGGAACTAGCGGGAGACCCTACGAGCAGTACTTC. It specifies CASSLGTSGRPYEQYF.

This clonotype was counted at least ten times. It may be a read error: a sequence one base away is much more abundant. The J gene is TRBJ2-7, the V gene TRBV6-1; D is uncertain. The V and J ends lost 5 bases and 3 bases respectively, with 17 bases between them. Germline V gene lookup returns CDR1 MNHNS and CDR2 SASEGT. The CDR3 is 15 amino acids. The DNA for the CDR3 is TGTGCCAGCAGTCCCGAGAAAGGGTCCGGCTACGAGCAGTACTTC. It encodes CASSPEKGSGYEQYF.

This clonotype was observed once. One end of the junction varies from germline; a read error may be responsible. The chain links TRBV12-3 or TRBV12-4 to TRBJ2-5, with 10 bases fitting TRBD1. This CDR3 is 14 amino acids long. CDR3 region: CASSGAGTGETQHF. In DNA, the CDR3 is TGTGCCAGCAGCGGGGCAGGGACAGGGGAGACCCAGCACTTC.

This clonotype was seen a handful of times. The V gene is TRBV7-9, the J gene TRBJ2-1; D not resolved. This CDR3 is built from 16 residues. Germline CDR1 is SEHNR and CDR2 is FQNEAQ (reference sequence). Trimming took 2 bases from V and 2 from J, leaving 13 bases between them. The CDR3: CASSLSDGLTYNEQFF. The CDR3 DNA is TGTGCCAGCAGCTTATCTGATGGTCTGACCTACAATGAGCAGTTCTTC.

This rearrangement joins TRBV2 to TRBJ2-3; possible D gene TRBD2, 6 bases. Germline V CDR1 and CDR2: SNHLY, FYNNEI. Trimming took 6 bases from V and 3 from J, leaving 16 bases between them. This CDR3 has 15 amino acids. The chain's CDR3 is CASRPGPEGTDTQYF. Written as DNA, the CDR3 is TGTGCCAGCAGACCGGGACCGGAGGGGACAGATACGCAGTATTTT.

This clonotype turned up a few times. The chain has TRBV6-5 and TRBJ1-5, with D hard to call. V was shortened by 0 bases and J by 6 bases, with 6 bases between the two germline ends. Germline CDR1 MNHEY, CDR2 SVGAGI. The CDR3 loop spans 13 amino acids. CDR3 coding DNA: TGTGCCAGCAGTTACTCCGAAATTCAGCCCCAGCATTTT. Translating gives CASSYSEIQPQHF.

The genes are TRBV7-2 and TRBJ2-5; D gene unclear. This CDR3 has 13 amino acids. The ends were cut back, 1 base at V and 4 bases at J, with 7 bases in the middle. CDR1 is SGHTA and CDR2 is FQGNSA in the germline V gene. The CDR3 nucleotides read TGTGCCAGCAGCTTAGTAGTTACAGAGACCCAGTACTTC. Translated: CASSLVVTETQYF.

This rearrangement joins TRBV19 to TRBJ1-5, with a weak D call TRBD1 (6 bases). Germline CDR1 LNHDA, CDR2 SQIVND (reference sequence). V was clipped by 4 bases and J by 0 bases, with 22 bases between them. This CDR3 region has 19 residues. Here the CDR3 DNA reads TGTGCCAGTAGTAGGGTGGGGGGCAGTACACAGAATAGCAATCAGCCCCAGCATTTT. The encoded protein is CASSRVGGSTQNSNQPQHF.

This clonotype has more than one count but fewer than ten. V is TRBV28 and J is TRBJ2-2; D unresolved. Germline-derived CDR1 and CDR2 are MDHEN and SYDVKM. V lost 2 bases, J lost 6 bases, and 13 bases lay in between. CDR3 length equals 15 residues. CDR3 region: CASSLPEVEAGELFF. The CDR3 DNA follows: TGTGCCAGCAGTTTACCCGAGGTCGAGGCCGGGGAGCTGTTTTTT.

Many counts were recorded for this clonotype. The chain joins TRBV6-5 to TRBJ1-2; the D is unclear. CDR3 length: 15 amino acids. From germline, CDR1 is MNHEY and CDR2 SVGAGI. V lost 0 bases and J lost 4, with 12 bases in between. DNA of the CDR3: TGTGCCAGCAGTTACTCGACGGTAGGCTCCTATGGCTACACCTTC. Translating gives CASSYSTVGSYGYTF.

This clonotype was seen at least ten times. V usage is TRBV4-1 and J usage is TRBJ1-2; no firm D call. The V end was cut by 0 bases, the J end by 5 bases, with 4 bases between. Germline CDR1 and CDR2: MGHRA and YSYEKL. This CDR3 region has 12 residues. Here the CDR3 DNA reads TGCGCCAGCAGCCAAGACAGTTATGGCTACACCTTC. Translation gives CASSQDSYGYTF.

This clonotype appeared many times. The rearrangement links TRBV20-1 to TRBJ1-5; no clear D. Germline V gives CDR1 DFQATT, CDR2 SNEGSKA (reference sequence). Trimming removed 0 bases at V and 4 bases at J, with 16 bases between. This CDR3 region has 16 residues. The CDR3: CSARDGQELRNQPQHF. Written as DNA, the CDR3 is TGCAGTGCTAGAGATGGGCAGGAGCTTCGGAATCAGCCCCAGCATTTT.

This chain connects TRBV3-1 to TRBJ2-5; 10 bases are a match to TRBD2. Germline loops: CDR1 LGHDT, CDR2 YNNKEL (reference sequence). This CDR3 spans 14 amino acids. V shed 4 bases and J 5 bases; nucleotides not matched to a gene: 4. This CDR3 is CASSPGTSVETQYF. Here the CDR3 DNA reads TGTGCCAGCAGCCCCGGGACTAGCGTGGAGACCCAGTACTTC.

Remarks on this clonotype: A much more abundant neighbour one base away suggests this may be a read error. The V call is TRBV4-1, the J call TRBJ2-3, with 11 bases that match TRBD2. CDR1 and CDR2 from the germline V gene are MGHRA and YSYEKL. The CDR3 consists of 20 residues. DNA of the CDR3: TGTGCCGGCAGCCAACACCCCCAGAACTCACTAGCGGGAGACACAGATACGCAGTATTTT. Translated, it gives CAGSQHPQNSLAGDTDTQYF.

There are a few counts of this clonotype. The chain couples TRBV7-8 to TRBJ1-1; D remains unclear. The CDR3 covers 15 residues. V was cut by 5 bases and J by 1 base, with 14 bases left in between. The germline V gene has CDR1 SGHVS and CDR2 FQNEAQ. The CDR3 coding sequence is TGTGCCAGCAGCCGACTCCCATTAGGGAACACTGAAGCTTTCTTT. It encodes CASSRLPLGNTEAFF.

This clonotype has more than one count but fewer than ten. This sequence may be a read error, since a much larger clone differs from it by one base. This chain joins TRBV4-2 and TRBJ2-7, with D tentatively TRBD1 (6 bases). The CDR3 is 14 residues long. V was clipped by 3 bases and J by 0 bases, with 9 bases between them. Germline values: CDR1 LGHNA, CDR2 YNFKEQ. The CDR3 bases are TGTGCCAGCAGCCATCGACAGGACTCCTACGAGCAGTACTTC. Its protein product is CASSHRQDSYEQYF.

The J gene is TRBJ1-2, the V gene TRBV5-4, with D possibly matching TRBD1 (6 bases). The CDR3 spans 14 residues. Germline values: CDR1 SGHNT, CDR2 YYREEE (reference sequence). The V end lost 4 bases, the J end lost 7 bases, and 17 bases lay between the germline ends. CDR3 bases: TGTGCCAGCAGCCAAGTCCCCCAGGGGTTTGGCTACACCTTC. Its translation is CASSQVPQGFGYTF.